The T cell receptor beta chain under discussion was sequenced for a study of Ad26.COV2.S vaccination and SARS-CoV-2 variants. About the research overall: A participant enrolled in the COV1001 Ad26.COV2.S trial arm provided the sample. Into the muscle, Ad26.COV2.S was dosed once or twice, 56 days apart.

This clone has more than one count but fewer than ten. V trimming: 4 bases; J trimming: 6 bases; junction bases outside the gene matches: 8. The CDR3 is 15 amino acids. CDR1 SGHAT and CDR2 FQNNGV come from the germline V gene. Repertoires were generated with immunoSEQ multiplex PCR, while TCRdb's copy carries only in-frame clones and drops some. The sample records around 270,000 clones, 87% being singletons. The sample's treatment: approximately 18 received Ad26.COV2.S at low or high dose, single or two shots; 5 received placebo; per-sample allocation not given. The study sampled participants on day 63 after the first vaccine or placebo injection.

Sample: peripheral blood, taken in a trial of Ad26.COV2.S vaccine versus placebo. This clonotype was obtained from a person between 18 and 59 years old who received the Ad26.COV2.S COVID-19 vaccine or a placebo. The J gene is TRBJ1-1, the V gene TRBV11-2, with TRBD1 identical over 10 bases. The CDR3 coding sequence is TGTGCCAGCAGCTCCCGGGACAGGGGATCCCCTGAAGCTTTCTTT. The encoded protein is CASSSRDRGSPEAFF.